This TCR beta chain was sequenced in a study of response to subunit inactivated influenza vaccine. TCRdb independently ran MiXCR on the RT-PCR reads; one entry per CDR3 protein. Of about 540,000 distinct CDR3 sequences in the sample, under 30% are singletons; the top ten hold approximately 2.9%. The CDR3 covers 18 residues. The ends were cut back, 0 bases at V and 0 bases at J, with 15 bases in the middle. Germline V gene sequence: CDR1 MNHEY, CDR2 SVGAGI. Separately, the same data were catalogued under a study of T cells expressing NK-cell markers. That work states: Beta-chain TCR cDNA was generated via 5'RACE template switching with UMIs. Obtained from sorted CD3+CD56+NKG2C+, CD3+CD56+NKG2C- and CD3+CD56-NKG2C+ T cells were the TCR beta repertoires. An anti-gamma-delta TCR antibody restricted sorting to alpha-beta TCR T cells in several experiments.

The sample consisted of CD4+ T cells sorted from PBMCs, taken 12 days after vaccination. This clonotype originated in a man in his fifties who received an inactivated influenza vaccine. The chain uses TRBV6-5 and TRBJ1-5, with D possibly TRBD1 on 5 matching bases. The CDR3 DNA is TGTGCCAGCAGTTACTCGAGTCGAAACAGGTATAGCAATCAGCCCCAGCATTTT. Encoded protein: CASSYSSRNRYSNQPQHF.